This paragraph covers one T cell receptor (beta chain) sequence. Its antigen is not identified. This record comes from a study of T cell responses to AZD1222 COVID-19 vaccine. The CDR3 has 16 amino acids. J gave up 6 bases and V 5 bases, and 10 bases lay outside the gene matches. Germline V gives CDR1 SGHTA, CDR2 FQGTGA. Study observations and caveats: Regions 160-218 and 743-854 held dominance among vaccine-associated CD4 TCRs, which spanned spike. Females outnumbered males among donors, who were mostly white British; clonal diversity was possibly underestimated.

Assay used: immunoSEQ multiplex PCR; TCRdb lists only in-frame clones, some missing. The data contain approximately 100,000 clones, approximately 86% of them singletons. The rearrangement joins TRBV7-3 to TRBJ2-1, with 10 bases lining up with TRBD2. The receptor's source is an adult who received the MenACWY meningococcal vaccine as a control. The sequenced sample was peripheral blood, obtained 28 days after the second dose of the MenACWY control vaccine. CDR3 nucleotides: TGTGCCAGCAGCCCTGTGGCTAGCGGGGGCACCAATGAGCAGTTCTTC. Translation gives CASSPVASGGTNEQFF.